This passage covers 10 T cell receptor beta chains from one sample sequenced in a study of CD8+ T cells in alopecia areata. As to treatment: oral pan-JAK inhibitor, 5-10 mg twice daily. Following extraction, RNA underwent reverse transcription to cDNA, which served as the sequencing template. Here immunoSEQ multiplex PCR was the method, and the copy in TCRdb shows in-frame clones only, minus some. The profile shows around 270,000 clones, about three fifths of them singletons. The starting material was CD4+ T cells sorted from blood, obtained at week 24, from a patient treated with tofacitinib. The receptors come from a human donor with alopecia areata.

The CDR3 loop reads CASSLGGYTDTQYF. For the CDR3, the DNA is TGTGCCAGCAGCTTAGGAGGGTACACAGATACGCAGTATTTT. This chain joins TRBV7-3 and TRBJ2-3, with D tentatively TRBD2 (6 bases). From germline, CDR1 is SGHTA and CDR2 FQGTGA. The CDR3 is 14 amino acids. The V end was cut by 2 bases, the J end by 2 bases, with 8 bases between. Complete variable domain (other parts from reference TRBV7-3 and TRBJ2-3): GAGVSQTPSNKVTEKGKYVELRCDPISGHTALYWYRQSLGQGPEFLIYFQGTGAADDSGLPNDRFFAVRPEGSVSTLKIQRTERGDSAVYLCASSLGGYTDTQYFGPGTRLTVL.

The chain joins TRBV5-6 to TRBJ2-1, with D unresolved. The germline gives CDR1 SGHDT, CDR2 YYEEEE. Deletions cut 4 bases from V and 7 bases from J, with 12 bases between. This CDR3 contains 13 residues. This CDR3 is CASSHAGGNEQFF. Here the CDR3 DNA reads TGTGCCAGCAGCCACGCTGGTGGGAATGAGCAGTTCTTC.

This clone was found a few times. The chain joins TRBV7-2 to TRBJ1-2, with D possibly being TRBD1 (5 bases). This CDR3 contains 14 residues. V lost 6 bases to trimming and J lost 4 bases, with 15 bases between them. The V gene's germline CDR1 is SGHTA and CDR2 FQGNSA. CDR3 sequence (DNA): TGTGCCAGCAGACCACCCAGGGCGGGCTATGGCTACACCTTC. Translation: CASRPPRAGYGYTF. The whole variable domain, filled in from reference TRBV7-2 and TRBJ1-2, reads GAGVSQSPSNKVTEKGKDVELRCDPISGHTALYWYRQSLGQGLEFLIYFQGNSAPDKSGLPSDRFSAERTGGSVSTLTIQRTQQEDSAVYLCASRPPRAGYGYTFGSGTRLTVV.

This clone was seen at least ten times. The chain couples TRBV7-9 to TRBJ2-1; maybe TRBD2 (6 bases). Germline CDR1 is SEHNR and CDR2 is FQNEAQ (reference sequence). The CDR3 spans 12 residues. Trimming pared 5 bases from V and 6 bases from J, leaving 8 bases between. CDR3 sequence reads: CASSRDFNEQFF. Written as DNA, the CDR3 is TGTGCCAGCAGCCGGGACTTCAATGAGCAGTTCTTC.

The rearrangement uses TRBV6-5 and TRBJ1-5, with TRBD1 as a possible D gene (6 bases). The CDR3 spans 16 residues. Per germline, CDR1 MNHEY and CDR2 SVGAGI. Trimming removed 0 bases from V and 6 bases from J, with 15 bases in between. In nucleotides, the CDR3 is TGTGCCAGCAGTTACTCGGGGAGCAGGGGCCGTCAGCCCCAGCATTTT. Translated, it gives CASSYSGSRGRQPQHF.

This clone came up a few times. The V gene is TRBV11-2, the J gene TRBJ2-1; D gene uncertain. V lost 2 bases and J 0 bases, leaving 8 bases between the germline ends. The CDR3 runs 15 residues. Germline V CDR1 and CDR2: SGHAT, FQNNGV. CDR3 protein: CASSLYSSSYNEQFF. The CDR3 bases are TGTGCCAGCAGCTTATATTCGAGCTCCTACAATGAGCAGTTCTTC.

This clone has just a few counts. The J gene is TRBJ2-5, the V gene TRBV5-1, with D tentatively TRBD1 (5 bases). The CDR3 runs to 15 residues. Germline-derived CDR1 and CDR2 are SGHRS and YFSETQ. V lost 4 bases and J lost 5, with 18 bases in between. The CDR3 nucleotides read TGCGCCAGCAGCCCTATTATGGGGCCCGGGGAGACCCAGTACTTC. It codes for CASSPIMGPGETQYF.

This chain uses TRBV5-1 with TRBJ2-3; 10 bases agree with TRBD2. The CDR3 totals 16 residues. J was trimmed by 6 bases and V by 0 bases; bases with no gene match: 7. Germline V CDR1 and CDR2: SGHRS, YFSETQ. CDR3 sequence: CASSLGLAGVVDTQYF. The CDR3 DNA follows: TGCGCCAGCAGCTTGGGGCTAGCGGGGGTTGTTGATACGCAGTATTTT.

This chain connects TRBV6-5 to TRBJ2-2; D may match TRBD1 or TRBD2 (5 bases each). This CDR3 is 14 amino acids long. CDR1 and CDR2 from the germline V gene are MNHEY and SVGAGI. Trimming removed 6 bases at V and 4 bases at J, with 12 bases between. The CDR3 DNA follows: TGTGCCAGCAGCTCCGGGGCCAGCACCGGGGAGCTGTTTTTT. Its protein product is CASSSGASTGELFF.

The chain combines TRBV29-1 with TRBJ1-1; D may be TRBD1 (5 bases). This CDR3 has 15 amino acids. The germline V gene has CDR1 SQVTM and CDR2 ANQGSEA. V lost 5 bases and J 2 bases, leaving 18 bases between the germline ends. CDR3 region: CSVRLGARSNTEAFF. CDR3 sequence (DNA): TGCAGCGTTCGATTAGGGGCCCGTTCAAACACTGAAGCTTTCTTT.